This T cell receptor (beta chain) was sequenced for a study of blood T cell repertoires in COVID-19 (dated by TCRdb to 2018 to 2020). For the study in its entirety: Collaborator samples came from the United States, Italy and Spain and covered acute and convalescent phases of COVID-19. A freely available public database, intended as a resource for researchers studying the immune response to SARS-CoV-2, is where the repertoires were released. A de-identified subject ID, COVID-19 status, age in years and sex were almost always included in the sample metadata. The samples were drawn from the first 160 participants of the ongoing ImmuneRACE study and from some 1,300 subjects provided by 6 global collaborators. Subjects who had been exposed to COVID-19, were actively infected with it, or had recovered from it provided the deeply sampled blood TCRbeta repertoires that made up the dataset. The material from the prospective study consisted of cDNA or gDNA derived from T cells, B-cell-depleted T cells, or PBMCs. HLA class I and class II types, where available, came from metadata supplied by the sample provider rather than from assay-based typing.

Points the paper makes about the study in general: The quantity of clinical and demographic metadata differed by source and by participant and was supplied without curation.

TCRbeta CDR3 regions were amplified from genomic DNA using the immunoSEQ Assay, a bias-controlled multiplex PCR. For the original study's pipeline: Within the assay, amplification of reference gene primers was used to estimate how many nucleated cells each sample contained. To quantify the absolute abundance of each unique TCRbeta CDR3 rearrangement, sequence reads were collapsed and filtered. For each sample, productive Simpson clonality was calculated as the square root of Simpson's diversity index across productive rearrangements. This immuneACCESS table, as held by TCRdb, lists in-frame sequences with V and J called but not all clones. Of the missing ones, under half trace to an unresolved V gene in checked studies; the others have no known cause. Clonal size and the V and J genes are those of that table, whereas D and trimming came from the DNA. For this sample the table gives around 150,000 clones, of which 92% were detected only once. In total, the top ten clones hold nearly 5% of the sample.

About this clone: Its recognized antigen is unknown. Per-base quality was not reported, and no clone a single base away is much larger than it. Distinct nucleotide sequences in the sample also encode this CDR3.

After removal of 3 bases from V and 8 bases from J, the junction retains 9 bases not matched to a gene. Sequences MDHEN (CDR1) and SYDVKM (CDR2) are obtained from the germline V gene. Spanning cysteine to phenylalanine, the CDR3 consists of 15 amino acids. The CDR3 DNA has 45 bases and is translated from base 1. One collaborating source in Seattle enrolled patients during active infection and followed them longitudinally through the course of disease. Whole blood was collected in K2EDTA tubes by collaborating institutions according to the institutions' own protocols. For TCRbeta analysis, collaborator samples were shipped as frozen whole blood, as isolated PBMCs, or as DNA extracted from either sample type.

The receptor was derived from a man aged 25-45 years with COVID-19, enrolled during active disease. Input material: peripheral blood. The chain is assembled from TRBV28 and TRBJ2-1; 8 central bases correspond to TRBD1. The DNA sequence is given as TGTGCCAGCAGTTTTCTGAGCGGACAGGGTGATGAGCAGTTCTTC. This translates into CASSFLSGQGDEQFF.